The clone carrying this T cell receptor (beta chain) was recorded once. Its specificity is unknown. The CDR3 is 15 amino acids. Germline V gene sequence: CDR1 MNHEY, CDR2 SMNVEV (reference sequence). V lost 1 base, J lost 3 bases, and 13 bases lay in between. Selected positively for CCR7 and CD45RO-negative, naive CD8 cells excluded terminally differentiated effector memory CD45RA+ cells. The data are from a study of shared clonotypes between healthy human individuals. Whole-study results and caveats: Shared clonotypes across all four donors exceeded non-shared ones in generation probability.

Using immunoSEQ multiplex PCR, the repertoire was profiled, and TCRdb retains in-frame clones only, with some absent. The sample lists about 2 million clones, approximately 94% occurring once. The sequence was obtained from a man between 18 and 29 years old in good health. Sequencing input: naive CD8+ T cells sorted from blood. The rearrangement uses TRBV27 and TRBJ2-7; either TRBD1 or TRBD2 may supply D (5 bases each). CDR3 residues: CASSLFAGDGYEQYF. The CDR3 nucleotides are TGTGCCAGCAGTTTATTTGCCGGGGACGGCTACGAGCAGTACTTC.